Below are 12 T cell receptor beta chains sequenced from a single sample in a study of T cells after yellow fever vaccination. Using its own MiXCR run on the 5' RACE reads, TCRdb lists one record per CDR3 protein. The sample has a few hundred thousand distinct CDR3 sequences, around 13% seen once; the top ten hold 3.2%. This specimen was CD4+ T cells sorted from PBMCs, taken 15 days after the yellow fever booster vaccination. All receptors come from a man in his late teens or twenties who received the YFV17D yellow fever vaccine.

This clonotype was seen more than once but under ten times. The chain carries TRBV7-2 and TRBJ2-7; D possibly corresponds to TRBD1 (5 bases). Trimming pared 2 bases from V and 0 bases from J, leaving 11 bases between. The CDR3 extends over 15 amino acids. Germline V gene lookup returns CDR1 SGHTA and CDR2 FQGNSA. CDR3 nucleotides: TGTGCCAGCAGCTTACAGGGAAGCGCCTCCTACGAGCAGTACGTC. As protein: CASSLQGSASYEQYV.

This clonotype has at least ten counts. The V and J genes are TRBV25-1 and TRBJ1-5, with D unresolved. Germline loops: CDR1 MGHDK, CDR2 SYGVNS. V lost 4 bases, J lost 3 bases, and 7 bases lay in between. CDR3 length: 13 residues. CDR3 nucleotide sequence: TGTGCCAGCAGTGCGGCAGCCAATCAGCCCCAGCATTTT. This translates into CASSAAANQPQHF.

This clonotype was observed a handful of times. The CDR3 nucleotides are TGCGCCAGCAGCTTGCTTCGGGGGACTTTCTACGAGCAGTACTTC. Translated, it gives CASSLLRGTFYEQYF. The J gene is TRBJ2-7, the V gene TRBV5-1, with D tentatively TRBD2 (6 bases). V lost 1 base to trimming and J lost 3 bases, with 14 bases between them. The V gene's germline CDR1 is SGHRS and CDR2 YFSETQ. The CDR3 covers 15 residues.

This clonotype was found many times. V usage is TRBV18 and J usage is TRBJ2-3; weak D call: TRBD1 (6 bases). V lost 4 bases and J lost 2, with 7 bases in between. The CDR3 length is 13 residues. Germline CDR1 KGHSH, CDR2 LQKENI. Here the CDR3 reads CASSRDTTDTQYF. CDR3 DNA sequence: TGTGCCAGCTCACGGGACACCACAGATACGCAGTATTTT.

The V call is TRBV9, the J call TRBJ2-1; D is ambiguous. Per the germline V gene, CDR1 is SGDLS and CDR2 is YYNGEE. Trimming shortened V by 1 base and J by 2 bases, and 10 bases separated the two germline ends. The CDR3 spans 15 residues. The CDR3, as DNA: TGTGCCAGCAGCGTATGGATCGCGCCCTACAATGAGCAGTTCTTC. This translates into CASSVWIAPYNEQFF.

This clonotype was counted at least ten times. The rearrangement uses TRBV7-7 and TRBJ2-5; D possibly uses TRBD1 or TRBD2 (6 bases each). Trimming took off 4 bases at V and 3 bases at J, with 9 bases between the two ends. Germline assignment: CDR1 SSHAT and CDR2 FNYEAQ (reference sequence). This CDR3 has 13 residues. This chain's CDR3 is CASSSGGKETQYF. The DNA of the CDR3 is TGTGCCAGCAGCTCCGGGGGCAAAGAGACCCAGTACTTC. Supplemented by reference TRBV7-7 and TRBJ2-5, the full variable domain reads GAGVSQSPRYKVTKRGQDVTLRCDPISSHATLYWYQQALGQGPEFLTYFNYEAQPDKSGLPSDRFSAERPEGSISTLTIQRTEQRDSAMYRCASSSGGKETQYFGPGTRLLVL.

The rearrangement uses TRBV7-2 and TRBJ1-5; possibly TRBD1 for D (5 bases). Germline V CDR1 and CDR2: SGHTA, FQGNSA. V dropped 2 bases and J dropped 4 bases, with 15 bases sitting between them. This CDR3 spans 16 amino acids. Here the CDR3 reads CASSLNRGGSNQPQHF. The CDR3 region has the DNA TGTGCCAGCAGCTTAAATCGGGGGGGTTCAAATCAGCCCCAGCATTTT. The full variable domain, rest sourced from reference TRBV7-2 and TRBJ1-5, is GAGVSQSPSNKVTEKGKDVELRCDPISGHTALYWYRQSLGQGLEFLIYFQGNSAPDKSGLPSDRFSAERTGGSVSTLTIQRTQQEDSAVYLCASSLNRGGSNQPQHFGDGTRLSIL.

This clonotype was picked up a small number of times. V and J are TRBV6-1 and TRBJ1-1, with a weak D call TRBD1 (5 bases). V lost 0 bases and J 5 bases, leaving 13 bases between the germline ends. In germline, CDR1 is MNHNS, CDR2 SASEGT. This CDR3 contains 15 residues. The CDR3 sequence is CASSEATGLLTEAFF. The CDR3 DNA reads TGTGCCAGCAGTGAAGCCACGGGACTGCTAACTGAAGCTTTCTTT.

Comment on this clonotype: Mismatch with germline at one junction end may stem from a read error. The rearrangement joins TRBV6-5 to TRBJ2-1; D perhaps matches TRBD2 (5 bases). The CDR3 runs to 12 residues. Germline V CDR1 and CDR2: MNHEY, SVGAGI. The CDR3 is CASSPNGLAGNF. The CDR3 bases are TGTGCCAGCAGCCCAAACGGCTTGGCGGGTAACTTC.

This clonotype was counted only a few times. V gene TRBV4-2 combines with J gene TRBJ1-5; D is uncertain. Germline CDR1 and CDR2: LGHNA and YNFKEQ. The CDR3 consists of 13 residues. The germline V and J ends were trimmed by 4 bases and 5 bases, with 9 bases remaining between them. CDR3 nucleotide sequence: TGTGCCAGCAGCCCCGGCCCTGATCAGCCCCAGCATTTT. Translation: CASSPGPDQPQHF.

The V and J genes are TRBV5-6 and TRBJ2-3, with TRBD1 identical over 9 bases. V lost 6 bases to trimming and J lost 6 bases; unmatched junction nucleotides: 8. The CDR3 runs to 14 residues. Per the germline V gene, CDR1 is SGHDT and CDR2 is YYEEEE. The CDR3 nucleotides read TGTGCCAGCACCTGGACAGGGGTTGTGGATACGCAGTATTTT. Its translation: CASTWTGVVDTQYF.

The V and J genes are TRBV4-3 and TRBJ1-2; TRBD1 aligns across 7 bases. The junction had 6 bases not matched to a gene; V was cut back by 4 bases and J by 4 bases. The CDR3 sequence is 14 residues long. Per germline, CDR1 LGHNA and CDR2 YSLEER. This chain's CDR3 is CASSRDRDFYGYTF. CDR3 sequence (DNA): TGCGCCAGCAGCCGAGACAGGGATTTCTATGGCTACACCTTC.